These 24 T cell receptor beta chains share one sample of origin, sequenced in a study of T cell responses to AZD1222 COVID-19 vaccine (dated by TCRdb to the early 2020s). The library was built by means of the immunoSEQ multiplex PCR assay. What TCRdb holds here is the immuneACCESS table cut down to in-frame rearrangements. Part of the clones is not present; checked against another copy, under half of the missing clones reflect an unresolved V gene, and the others are unexplained. A total of approximately 100,000 clones appear in this sample, approximately 90% of them only once. The ten biggest clones cover around 19% of the sample. In light of the paper, this sample's time point label describes: baseline before first vaccination. The sequencing used peripheral blood, collected on day 0 of AZD1222 vaccination. The receptors originated from an adult in good health.

The CDR3 spells CASGSGGGDEQYF. DNA of the CDR3: TGTGCCAGTGGATCCGGAGGGGGAGACGAGCAGTACTTC. V gene TRBV12-3 or TRBV12-4 combines with J gene TRBJ2-7; D tentatively fits TRBD1 or TRBD2 (6 bases each). V gave up 9 bases and J gave up 5 bases, with 17 bases separating them. This CDR3 contains 13 residues.

The table lists this clone with a count of one. The CDR3 DNA is TGTGCCAGCAGCGTAGACAGGGGGCTGACTGAAGCTTTCTTT. It translates to CASSVDRGLTEAFF. The chain recombines TRBV7-2 with TRBJ1-1; the match to TRBD1 covers 10 bases. The CDR3 has 14 amino acids. V shed 5 bases and J 5 bases; nucleotides not matched to a gene: 5. From germline, CDR1 is SGHTA and CDR2 FQGNSA.

This chain links TRBV19 with TRBJ1-1; D is unresolved. The CDR3 sequence is 14 residues long. Trimming took off 3 bases at V and 7 bases at J, with 15 bases between the two ends. Germline V lookup: CDR1 LNHDA, CDR2 SQIVND (reference sequence). The CDR3 bases are TGTGCCAGTAGTATCGGGCCAGCTCGCGGTGAAGCTTTCTTT. Protein sequence: CASSIGPARGEAFF.

The chain uses TRBV6-1 and TRBJ1-1; unclear D gene. The V gene lost 3 bases and the J gene lost 4 bases, with 9 bases spanning the gap. This CDR3 has 13 amino acids. From germline, CDR1 is MNHNS and CDR2 SASEGT. DNA for the CDR3: TGTGCCAGCAGTGAGTGGAAGAGCACTGAAGCTTTCTTT. Translation: CASSEWKSTEAFF.

The V gene is TRBV5-8, the J gene TRBJ2-5; TRBD2 is a possible D gene (7 bases). Trimming cost V 0 bases and J 7 bases, with 19 bases left between them. CDR1 and CDR2 (germline): SGHTS, YDEGEE. The CDR3 totals 16 residues. CDR3 region: CASSLAQAHREGTQYF. CDR3 coding DNA: TGTGCCAGCAGCTTGGCCCAGGCGCACAGGGAGGGGACCCAGTACTTC.

The chain has TRBV19 and TRBJ2-7, with 10 positions matching TRBD1. The CDR3 runs 14 residues. Germline CDR1 and CDR2: LNHDA and SQIVND (reference sequence). The V and J ends lost 7 bases and 4 bases, in that order; junction bases with no gene match: 7. The CDR3 is CASKPGQGMYEQYF. CDR3 nucleotide sequence: TGTGCCAGTAAGCCGGGACAGGGGATGTACGAGCAGTACTTC.

The rearrangement joins TRBV27 to TRBJ2-7, with 8 bases aligning to TRBD1. V was pared by 2 bases and J by 3 bases, with 3 bases of the junction left unmatched. CDR1 MNHEY and CDR2 SMNVEV come from the germline V gene (reference sequence). The CDR3 is 14 residues long. This CDR3 is CASSLGTGLYEQYF. The CDR3 DNA reads as TGTGCCAGCAGTTTAGGGACAGGACTCTACGAGCAGTACTTC.

The genes are TRBV4-2 and TRBJ1-4; D is undetermined. CDR3 length equals 16 residues. The V end was cut by 1 base, the J end by 4 bases, with 13 bases between. The germline V gene encodes CDR1 LGHNA and CDR2 YNFKEQ. CDR3 bases: TGTGCCAGCAGCCAAGCCTCGAGGAGGGATAATGAAAAACTGTTTTTT. This translates into CASSQASRRDNEKLFF.

The V gene is TRBV3-1 (or the pseudogene TRBV3-2), the J gene TRBJ2-7; D may be TRBD2 (6 bases). Germline CDR1 is LGHDT and CDR2 is YNNKEL (reference sequence). This CDR3 spans 16 amino acids. The germline V and J ends were trimmed by 0 bases and 4 bases, with 16 bases remaining between them. The CDR3 DNA is TGTGCCAGCAGCCAAGATCCGGCTAGTGGGGGGTACGAGCAGTACTTC. This translates into CASSQDPASGGYEQYF.

This chain uses TRBV10-3 with TRBJ1-5; D possibly corresponds to TRBD1 (6 bases). V shed 10 bases and J shed 6 bases, with 13 bases lying between them. Germline assignment: CDR1 ENHRY and CDR2 SYGVKD. CDR3 length: 12 amino acids. The CDR3 here is CATSAGAQPQHF. DNA of the CDR3: TGTGCCACCTCTGCGGGGGCTCAGCCCCAGCATTTT.

The DNA of the CDR3 is TGCGCCAGCAGCCAGGGATATTCAGGCTACACCTTC. This sequence encodes CASSQGYSGYTF. The chain carries TRBV4-1 and TRBJ1-2; D remains unclear. The CDR3 has 12 amino acids. The V gene lost 3 bases and the J gene lost 8 bases, with 10 bases spanning the gap. In germline, CDR1 is MGHRA, CDR2 YSYEKL.

A note on this clone: Mismatch with germline at one junction end may stem from a read error. This chain joins TRBV6-1 and TRBJ2-4, with 10 nucleotides matching TRBD2. Germline V gene sequence: CDR1 MNHNS, CDR2 SASEGT. The CDR3 has 15 residues. CDR3 sequence reads: CASTEELAGRDIQYF. CDR3 sequence (DNA): TGTGCCAGCACTGAAGAACTAGCGGGGCGGGACATTCAGTACTTC.

This clone appeared a single time. This chain joins TRBV7-8 and TRBJ1-2; no clear D gene. The length of the CDR3 is 16 residues. The germline V gene encodes CDR1 SGHVS and CDR2 FQNEAQ. The ends were cut back, 0 bases at V and 7 bases at J, with 18 bases in the middle. In nucleotides, the CDR3 is TGTGCCAGCAGCTTAGCGCCGTCAGGCCAACCGGCTGGCTACACCTTC. Amino acids: CASSLAPSGQPAGYTF.

The chain recombines TRBV5-5 with TRBJ2-2; D may be TRBD1 (6 bases). The ends were cut back, 4 bases at V and 3 bases at J, with 19 bases in the middle. In germline, CDR1 is SGHKS, CDR2 YYEKEE (reference sequence). The CDR3 is 17 amino acids. The CDR3 DNA sequence: TGTGCCAGCAGCCAATCACAGGGTTCCCTCCACACCGGGGAGCTGTTTTTT. Translated, it gives CASSQSQGSLHTGELFF. Filled out from reference TRBV5-5 and TRBJ2-2, the complete variable domain reads DAGVTQSPTHLIKTRGQQVTLRCSPISGHKSVSWYQQVLGQGPQFIFQYYEKEERGRGNFPDRFSARQFPNYSSELNVNALLLGDSALYLCASSQSQGSLHTGELFFGEGSRLTVL.

The genes are TRBV5-1 and TRBJ1-6; TRBD1 agrees at 7 bases. The V and J ends lost 0 bases and 7 bases, in that order; junction bases with no gene match: 7. Germline CDR1 SGHRS, CDR2 YFSETQ. The CDR3 covers 16 residues. Written as DNA, the CDR3 is TGCGCCAGCAGCTTGGGTCCCGGGACAGAAAATTCACCCCTCCACTTT. Translated: CASSLGPGTENSPLHF.

V gene TRBV5-1 combines with J gene TRBJ2-7; 7 bases match TRBD1. Trimming cost V 4 bases and J 3 bases; bases outside gene matches: 13. The length of the CDR3 is 16 residues. In germline, CDR1 is SGHRS, CDR2 YFSETQ. Here the CDR3 reads CASSRFFPGQYYEQYF. As DNA, the CDR3 is TGCGCCAGCAGCCGCTTCTTCCCGGGACAGTACTACGAGCAGTACTTC.

The chain joins TRBV5-1 to TRBJ2-3; D is tentatively TRBD1 or TRBD2 (5 bases each). Germline V gene sequence: CDR1 SGHRS, CDR2 YFSETQ. V was clipped by 3 bases and J by 2 bases, with 13 bases between them. The CDR3 is 15 amino acids. The CDR3 protein is CASSSRWGNTDTQYF. The CDR3 coding sequence is TGCGCCAGCAGCTCGAGGTGGGGGAACACAGATACGCAGTATTTT.

This chain links TRBV18 with TRBJ1-6; possible D gene TRBD1, 6 bases. The CDR3 runs to 15 residues. Trimming removed 3 bases from V and 6 bases from J, with 12 bases in between. The V gene's germline CDR1 is KGHSH and CDR2 LQKENI. The CDR3 nucleotides are TGTGCCAGCTCACCGGGGCAGGGGAGTAATTCACCCCTCCACTTT. It is translated as CASSPGQGSNSPLHF.

The chain links TRBV29-1 to TRBJ1-2; 7 nucleotides line up with TRBD1. Germline CDR1 SQVTM, CDR2 ANQGSEA. J lost 6 bases, V lost 4 bases, and 5 bases had no gene match. This CDR3 comprises 12 residues. The CDR3 spells CSVVRGFDGYTF. CDR3 DNA: TGCAGCGTTGTCAGGGGGTTTGATGGCTACACCTTC.

This chain connects TRBV10-3 to TRBJ1-1; D may be TRBD1 (5 bases). The germline V and J ends were trimmed by 3 bases and 7 bases, with 6 bases remaining between them. CDR1 is ENHRY, CDR2 SYGVKD, per germline. The CDR3 is 11 residues long. In DNA, the CDR3 is TGTGCCATCAGTGACGGGGGTGAAGCTTTCTTT. Protein: CAISDGGEAFF.

The rearrangement joins TRBV7-2 to TRBJ2-7; no definite D call. Germline CDR1 reads SGHTA; CDR2 reads FQGNSA. The CDR3 has 13 amino acids. Trimming stripped 2 bases from V and 0 bases from J, with 5 bases between. This chain's CDR3 is CASSLMSSYEQYF. The CDR3 DNA follows: TGTGCCAGCAGCTTAATGAGCTCCTACGAGCAGTACTTC. The full variable domain, its missing parts supplied by reference TRBV7-2 and TRBJ2-7, is GAGVSQSPSNKVTEKGKDVELRCDPISGHTALYWYRQSLGQGLEFLIYFQGNSAPDKSGLPSDRFSAERTGGSVSTLTIQRTQQEDSAVYLCASSLMSSYEQYFGPGTRLTVT.

Note on this clone: Other nucleotide sequences from this sample produce the same CDR3. The rearrangement uses TRBV27 and TRBJ1-5, with D uncertain. V lost 0 bases to trimming and J lost 3 bases, with 3 bases between them. Germline-derived CDR1 and CDR2 are MNHEY and SMNVEV (reference sequence). CDR3 length equals 13 residues. In nucleotides, the CDR3 is TGTGCCAGCAGTTTATCCCTCAATCAGCCCCAGCATTTT. It yields the protein CASSLSLNQPQHF.

The V and J genes are TRBV5-1 and TRBJ2-1; possibly TRBD1 or TRBD2 for D (6 bases each). The V gene lost 2 bases and the J gene lost 4 bases, with 10 bases spanning the gap. CDR3 size: 14 residues. Germline V lookup: CDR1 SGHRS, CDR2 YFSETQ. Here the CDR3 DNA reads TGCGCCAGCAGCTTCGGGGGACAATACAATGAGCAGTTCTTC. Protein sequence: CASSFGGQYNEQFF.

As regards this clone: This same CDR3 is encoded by further DNA sequences in the sample. The chain recombines TRBV10-1 with TRBJ2-1, with D unclear. Germline-derived CDR1 and CDR2 are WNHNN and SYGVQD (reference sequence). V dropped 3 bases and J dropped 4 bases, with 4 bases sitting between them. This CDR3 is built from 12 residues. The CDR3 sequence: CASSDLYNEQFF. CDR3 sequence (DNA): TGCGCCAGCAGTGACCTGTACAATGAGCAGTTCTTC.